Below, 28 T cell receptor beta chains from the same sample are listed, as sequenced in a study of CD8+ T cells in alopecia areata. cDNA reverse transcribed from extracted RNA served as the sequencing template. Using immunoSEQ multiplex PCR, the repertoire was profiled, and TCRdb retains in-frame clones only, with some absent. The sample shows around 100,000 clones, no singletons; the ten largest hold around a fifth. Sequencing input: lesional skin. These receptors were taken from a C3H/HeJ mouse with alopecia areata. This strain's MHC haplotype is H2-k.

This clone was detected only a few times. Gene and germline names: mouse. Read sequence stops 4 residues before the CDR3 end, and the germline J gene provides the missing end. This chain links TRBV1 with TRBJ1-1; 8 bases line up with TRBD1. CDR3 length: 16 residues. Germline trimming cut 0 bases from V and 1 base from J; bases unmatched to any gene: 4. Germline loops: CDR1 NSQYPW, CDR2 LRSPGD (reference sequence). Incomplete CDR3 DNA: TGCACCTGCAGTGCAGATCCGGACAGGGAAAACACA. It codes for CTCSADPDRENT. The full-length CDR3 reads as CTCSADPDRENTEVFF.

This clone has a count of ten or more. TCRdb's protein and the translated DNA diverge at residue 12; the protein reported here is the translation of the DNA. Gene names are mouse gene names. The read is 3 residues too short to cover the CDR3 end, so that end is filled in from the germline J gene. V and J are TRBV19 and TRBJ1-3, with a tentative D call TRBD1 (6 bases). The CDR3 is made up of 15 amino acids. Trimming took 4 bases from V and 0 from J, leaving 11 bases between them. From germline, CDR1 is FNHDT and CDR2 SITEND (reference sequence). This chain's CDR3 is CASSPRDNSGNTLYF. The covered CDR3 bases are TGTGCCAGCAGTCCCCGGGACAATTCTGGAAATACG.

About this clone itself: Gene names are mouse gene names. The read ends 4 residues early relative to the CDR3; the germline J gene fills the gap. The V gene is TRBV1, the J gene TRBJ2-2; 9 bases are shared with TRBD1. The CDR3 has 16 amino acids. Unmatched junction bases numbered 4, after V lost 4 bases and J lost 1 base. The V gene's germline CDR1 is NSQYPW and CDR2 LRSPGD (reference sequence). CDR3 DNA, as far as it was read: TGCACCTGCAGTGGATGGGACAGGGAAAACACCGGG. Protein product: CTCSGWDRENTG. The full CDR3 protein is CTCSGWDRENTGQLYF.

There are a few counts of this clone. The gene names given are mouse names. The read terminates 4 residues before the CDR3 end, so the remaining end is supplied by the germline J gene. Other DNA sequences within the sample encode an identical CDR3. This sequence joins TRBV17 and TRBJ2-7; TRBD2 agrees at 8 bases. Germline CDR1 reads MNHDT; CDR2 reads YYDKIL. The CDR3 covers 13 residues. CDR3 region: CASRPTGGDEQYF. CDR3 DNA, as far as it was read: TGTGCTAGCAGGCCTACTGGGGGTGAT.

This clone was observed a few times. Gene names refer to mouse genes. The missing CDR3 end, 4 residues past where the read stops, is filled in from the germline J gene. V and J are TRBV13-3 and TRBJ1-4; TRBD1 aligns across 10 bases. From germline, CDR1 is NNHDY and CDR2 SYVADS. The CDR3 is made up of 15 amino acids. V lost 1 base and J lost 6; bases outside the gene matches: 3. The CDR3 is CASSDTDRGDERLFF. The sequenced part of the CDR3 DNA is TGTGCCAGCAGTGATACGGACAGGGGGGACGAA.

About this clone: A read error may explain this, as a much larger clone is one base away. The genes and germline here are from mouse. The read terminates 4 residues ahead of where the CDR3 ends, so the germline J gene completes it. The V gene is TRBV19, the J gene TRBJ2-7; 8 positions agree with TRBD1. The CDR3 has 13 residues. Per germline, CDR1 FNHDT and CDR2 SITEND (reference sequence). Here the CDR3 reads CASSPRDRYEQYF. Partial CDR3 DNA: TGTGCCAGCAGTCCCCGGGACAGGTAT.

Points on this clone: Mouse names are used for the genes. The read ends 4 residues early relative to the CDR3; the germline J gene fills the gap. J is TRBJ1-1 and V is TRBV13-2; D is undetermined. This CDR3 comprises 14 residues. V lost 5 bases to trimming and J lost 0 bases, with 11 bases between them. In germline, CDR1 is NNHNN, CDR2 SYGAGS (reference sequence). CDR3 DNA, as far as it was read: TGTGCCAGCGGGCGACAACTTGCAAACACA. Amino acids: CASGRQLANT. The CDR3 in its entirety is CASGRQLANTEVFF.

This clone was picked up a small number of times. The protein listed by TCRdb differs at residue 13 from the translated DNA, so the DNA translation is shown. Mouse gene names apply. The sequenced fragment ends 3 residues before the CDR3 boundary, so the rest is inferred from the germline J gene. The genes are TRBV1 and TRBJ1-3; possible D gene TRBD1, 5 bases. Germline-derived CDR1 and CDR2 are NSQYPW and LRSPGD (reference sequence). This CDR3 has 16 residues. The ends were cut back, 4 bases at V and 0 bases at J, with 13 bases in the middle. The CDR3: CTCSGVPGGSGNTLYF. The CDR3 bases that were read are TGCACCTGCAGTGGCGTCCCGGGGGGTTCTGGAAATACG.

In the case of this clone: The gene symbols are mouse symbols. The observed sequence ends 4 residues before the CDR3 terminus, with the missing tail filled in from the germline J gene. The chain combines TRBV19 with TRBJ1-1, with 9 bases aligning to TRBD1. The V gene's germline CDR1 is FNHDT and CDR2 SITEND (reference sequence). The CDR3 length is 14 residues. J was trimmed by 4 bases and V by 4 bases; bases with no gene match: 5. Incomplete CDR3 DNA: TGTGCCAGCAGTCGTACAGGGGGCCGCACA. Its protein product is CASSRTGGRT. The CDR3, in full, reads CASSRTGGRTEVFF.

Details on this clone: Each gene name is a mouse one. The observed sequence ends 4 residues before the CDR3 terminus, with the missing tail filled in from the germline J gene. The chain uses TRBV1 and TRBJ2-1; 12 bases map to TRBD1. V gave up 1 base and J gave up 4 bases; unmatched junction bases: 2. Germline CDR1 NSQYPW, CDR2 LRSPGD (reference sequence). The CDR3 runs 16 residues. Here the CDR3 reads CTCSAGDRGRYAEQFF. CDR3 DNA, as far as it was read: TGCACCTGCAGTGCAGGGGACAGGGGGCGGTATGCT. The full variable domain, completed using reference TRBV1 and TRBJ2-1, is VTLLEQNPRWRLVPRGQAVNLRCILKNSQYPWMSWYQQDLQKQLQWLFTLRSPGDKEVKSLPGADYLATRVTDTELRLQVANMSQGRTLYCTCSAGDRGRYAEQFFGPGTRLTVL.

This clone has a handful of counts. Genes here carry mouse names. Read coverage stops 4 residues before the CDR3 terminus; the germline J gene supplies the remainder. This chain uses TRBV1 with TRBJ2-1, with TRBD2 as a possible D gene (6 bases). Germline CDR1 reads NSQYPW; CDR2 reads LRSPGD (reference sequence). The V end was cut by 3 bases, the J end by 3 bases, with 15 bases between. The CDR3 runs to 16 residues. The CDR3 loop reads CTCSAPRAGGYAEQFF. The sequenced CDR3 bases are TGCACCTGCAGTGCCCCCCGTGCGGGGGGCTATGCT. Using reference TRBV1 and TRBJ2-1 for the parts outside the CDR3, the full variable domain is VTLLEQNPRWRLVPRGQAVNLRCILKNSQYPWMSWYQQDLQKQLQWLFTLRSPGDKEVKSLPGADYLATRVTDTELRLQVANMSQGRTLYCTCSAPRAGGYAEQFFGPGTRLTVL.

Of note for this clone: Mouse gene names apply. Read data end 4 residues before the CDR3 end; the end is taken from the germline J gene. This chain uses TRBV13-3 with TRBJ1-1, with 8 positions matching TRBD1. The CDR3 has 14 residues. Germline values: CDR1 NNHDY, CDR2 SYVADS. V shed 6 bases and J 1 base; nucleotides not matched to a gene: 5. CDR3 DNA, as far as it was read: TGTGCCAGCACGTCCAGGGGGCTAAACACA. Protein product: CASTSRGLNT. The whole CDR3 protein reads CASTSRGLNTEVFF.

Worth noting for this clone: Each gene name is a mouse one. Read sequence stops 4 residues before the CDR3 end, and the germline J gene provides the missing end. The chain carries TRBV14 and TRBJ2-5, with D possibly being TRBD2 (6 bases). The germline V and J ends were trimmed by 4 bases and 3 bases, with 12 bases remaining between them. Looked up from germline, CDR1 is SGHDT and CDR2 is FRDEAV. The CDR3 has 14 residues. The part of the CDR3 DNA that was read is TGTGCCAGCAGTCCTACTGGGTCTCAAGAC. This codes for CASSPTGSQD. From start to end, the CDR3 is CASSPTGSQDTQYF.

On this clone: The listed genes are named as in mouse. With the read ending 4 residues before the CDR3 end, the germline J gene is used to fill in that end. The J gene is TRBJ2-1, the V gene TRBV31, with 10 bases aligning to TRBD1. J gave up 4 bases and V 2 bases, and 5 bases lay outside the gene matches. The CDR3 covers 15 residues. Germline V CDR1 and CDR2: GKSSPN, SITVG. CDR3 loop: CAWSIGTGVYAEQFF. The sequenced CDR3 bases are TGTGCCTGGAGTATCGGGACAGGGGTTTATGCT.

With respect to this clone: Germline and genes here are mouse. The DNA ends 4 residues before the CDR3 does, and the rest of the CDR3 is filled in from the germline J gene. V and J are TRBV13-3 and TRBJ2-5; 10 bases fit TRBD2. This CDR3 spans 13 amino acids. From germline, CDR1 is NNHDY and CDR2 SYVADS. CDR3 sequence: CASTLGGRDTQYF. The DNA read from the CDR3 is TGTGCCAGCACCCTGGGGGGGCGCGAC.

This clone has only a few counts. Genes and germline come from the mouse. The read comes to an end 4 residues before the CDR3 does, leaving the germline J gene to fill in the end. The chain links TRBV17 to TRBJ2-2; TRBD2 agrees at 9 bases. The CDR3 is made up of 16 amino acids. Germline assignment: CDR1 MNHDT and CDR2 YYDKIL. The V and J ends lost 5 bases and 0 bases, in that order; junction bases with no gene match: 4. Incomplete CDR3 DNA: TGTGCTAGCAGTCCGAGGGACTGGGCAAACACCGGG. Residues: CASSPRDWANTG. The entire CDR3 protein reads CASSPRDWANTGQLYF.

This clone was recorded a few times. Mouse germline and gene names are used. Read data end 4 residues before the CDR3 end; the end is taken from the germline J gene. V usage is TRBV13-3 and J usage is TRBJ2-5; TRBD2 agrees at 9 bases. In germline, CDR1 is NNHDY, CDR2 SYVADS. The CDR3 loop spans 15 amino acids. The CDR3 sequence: CASRALLGGEDTQYF. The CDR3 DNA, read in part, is TGTGCCAGCAGAGCACTACTGGGGGGCGAAGAC.

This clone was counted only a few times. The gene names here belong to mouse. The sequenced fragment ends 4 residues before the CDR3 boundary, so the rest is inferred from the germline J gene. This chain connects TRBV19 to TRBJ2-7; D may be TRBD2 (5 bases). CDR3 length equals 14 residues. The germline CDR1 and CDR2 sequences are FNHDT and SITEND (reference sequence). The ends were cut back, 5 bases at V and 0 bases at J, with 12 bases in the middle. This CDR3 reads CASSPPGSSYEQYF. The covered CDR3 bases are TGTGCCAGCAGCCCTCCTGGGAGCTCCTAT. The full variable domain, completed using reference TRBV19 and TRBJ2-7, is GGIITQTPKFLIGQEGQKLTLKCQQNFNHDTMYWYRQDSGKGLRLIYYSITENDLQKGDLSEGYDASREKKSSFSLTVTSAQKNEMAVFLCASSPPGSSYEQYFGPGTRLTVL.

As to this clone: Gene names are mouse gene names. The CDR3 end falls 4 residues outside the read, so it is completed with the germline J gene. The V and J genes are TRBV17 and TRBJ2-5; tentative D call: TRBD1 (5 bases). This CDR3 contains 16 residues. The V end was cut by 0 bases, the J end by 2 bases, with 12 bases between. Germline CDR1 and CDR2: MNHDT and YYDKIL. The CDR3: CASSRDGGEVQDTQYF. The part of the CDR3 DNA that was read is TGTGCTAGCAGTAGAGATGGAGGGGAGGTCCAAGAC.

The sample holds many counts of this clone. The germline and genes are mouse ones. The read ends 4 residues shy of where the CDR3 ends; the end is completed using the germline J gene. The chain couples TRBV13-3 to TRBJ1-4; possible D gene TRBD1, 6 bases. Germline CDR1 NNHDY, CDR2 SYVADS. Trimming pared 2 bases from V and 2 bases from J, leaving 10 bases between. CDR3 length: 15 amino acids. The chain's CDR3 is CASSDYRESNERLFF. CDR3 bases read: TGTGCCAGCAGTGACTACAGGGAATCCAACGAA.

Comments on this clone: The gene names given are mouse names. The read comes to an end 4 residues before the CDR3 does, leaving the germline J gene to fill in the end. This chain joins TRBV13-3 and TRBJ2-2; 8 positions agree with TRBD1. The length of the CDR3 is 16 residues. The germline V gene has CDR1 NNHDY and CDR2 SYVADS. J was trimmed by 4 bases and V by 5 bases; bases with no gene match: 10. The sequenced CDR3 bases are TGTGCCAGCAGGACAGGGGAGGAAGATGGCACCGGG. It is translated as CASRTGEEDGTG. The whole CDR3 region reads CASRTGEEDGTGQLYF.

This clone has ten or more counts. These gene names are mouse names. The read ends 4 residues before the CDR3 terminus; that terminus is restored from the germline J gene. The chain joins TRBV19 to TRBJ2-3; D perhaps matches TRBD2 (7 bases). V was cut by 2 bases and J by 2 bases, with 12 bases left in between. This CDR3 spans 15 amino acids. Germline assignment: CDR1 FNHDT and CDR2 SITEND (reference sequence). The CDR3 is CASSIGGRDAETLYF. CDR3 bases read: TGTGCCAGCAGTATCGGGGGGCGCGATGCAGAA.

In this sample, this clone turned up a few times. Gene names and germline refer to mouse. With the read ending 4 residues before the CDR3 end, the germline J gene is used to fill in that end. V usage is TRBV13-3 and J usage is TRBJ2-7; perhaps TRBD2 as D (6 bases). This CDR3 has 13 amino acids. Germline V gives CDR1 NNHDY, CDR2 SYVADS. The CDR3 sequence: CASSDRGVYEQYF. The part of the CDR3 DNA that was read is TGTGCCAGCAGTGACCGGGGGGTTTAT.

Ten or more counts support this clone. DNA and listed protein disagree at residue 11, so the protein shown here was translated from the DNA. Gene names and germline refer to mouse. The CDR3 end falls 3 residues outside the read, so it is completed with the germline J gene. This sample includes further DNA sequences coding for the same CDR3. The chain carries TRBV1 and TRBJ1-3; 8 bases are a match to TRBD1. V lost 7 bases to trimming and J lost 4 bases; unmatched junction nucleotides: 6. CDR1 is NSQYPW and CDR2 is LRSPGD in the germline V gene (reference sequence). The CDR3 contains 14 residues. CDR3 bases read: TGCACCTGCAAGCAGGGGGCGGGAGGAAATACG. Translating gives CTCKQGAGGNT. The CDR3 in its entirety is CTCKQGAGGNTLYF. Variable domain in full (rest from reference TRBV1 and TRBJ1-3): VTLLEQNPRWRLVPRGQAVNLRCILKNSQYPWMSWYQQDLQKQLQWLFTLRSPGDKEVKSLPGADYLATRVTDTELRLQVANMSQGRTLYCTCKQGAGGNTLYFGEGSRLIVV.

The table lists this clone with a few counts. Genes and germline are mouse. CDR3 DNA (partial): TGTGCCAGCAGTGATGCGTCAGGAAAACAAGAC. It specifies CASSDASGKQD. The entire CDR3 sequence reads CASSDASGKQDTQYF. The rearrangement links TRBV13-1 to TRBJ2-5; D unresolved. The read finishes 4 residues shy of the CDR3 end, and the germline J gene is used to complete it. Germline CDR1 is NSHNY and CDR2 is SYGAGN. The CDR3 is 15 amino acids. Deletions cut 0 bases from V and 3 bases from J, with 11 bases between.

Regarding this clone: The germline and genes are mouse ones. The CDR3 here is CASRPEGNTQDTQYF. CDR3 DNA (partial): TGTGCCAGCAGACCTGAGGGGAATACCCAAGAC. J is TRBJ2-5 and V is TRBV14; D perhaps matches TRBD1 (5 bases). The CDR3 extends 4 residues past the end of the read, so its final part is completed from the germline J gene. The length of the CDR3 is 15 residues. CDR1 is SGHDT and CDR2 is FRDEAV in the germline V gene. The V gene lost 5 bases and the J gene lost 2 bases, with 15 bases spanning the gap. Combining the CDR3 with reference TRBV14 and TRBJ2-5 gives the whole variable domain EAGVTQSPRYAVLQEGQAVSFWCDPISGHDTLYWYQQPRDQGPQLLVYFRDEAVIDNSQLPSDRFSAVRPKGTNSTLKIQSAKQGDTATYLCASRPEGNTQDTQYFGPGTRLLVL.

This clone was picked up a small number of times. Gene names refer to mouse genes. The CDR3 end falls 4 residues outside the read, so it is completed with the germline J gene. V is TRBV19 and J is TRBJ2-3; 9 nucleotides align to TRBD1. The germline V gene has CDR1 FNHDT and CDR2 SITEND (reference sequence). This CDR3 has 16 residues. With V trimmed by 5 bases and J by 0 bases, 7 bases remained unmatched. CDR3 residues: CASRPPGQGSAETLYF. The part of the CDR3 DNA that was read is TGTGCCAGCAGGCCTCCGGGACAGGGAAGTGCAGAA.

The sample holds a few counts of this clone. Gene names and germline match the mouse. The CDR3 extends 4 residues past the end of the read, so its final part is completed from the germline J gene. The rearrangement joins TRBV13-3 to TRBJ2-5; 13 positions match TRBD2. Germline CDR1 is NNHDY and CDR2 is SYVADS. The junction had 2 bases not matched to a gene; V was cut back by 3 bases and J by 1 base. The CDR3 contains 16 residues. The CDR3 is CASSVGTGGDQDTQYF. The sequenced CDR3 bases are TGTGCCAGCAGTGTCGGGACTGGGGGGGACCAAGAC.